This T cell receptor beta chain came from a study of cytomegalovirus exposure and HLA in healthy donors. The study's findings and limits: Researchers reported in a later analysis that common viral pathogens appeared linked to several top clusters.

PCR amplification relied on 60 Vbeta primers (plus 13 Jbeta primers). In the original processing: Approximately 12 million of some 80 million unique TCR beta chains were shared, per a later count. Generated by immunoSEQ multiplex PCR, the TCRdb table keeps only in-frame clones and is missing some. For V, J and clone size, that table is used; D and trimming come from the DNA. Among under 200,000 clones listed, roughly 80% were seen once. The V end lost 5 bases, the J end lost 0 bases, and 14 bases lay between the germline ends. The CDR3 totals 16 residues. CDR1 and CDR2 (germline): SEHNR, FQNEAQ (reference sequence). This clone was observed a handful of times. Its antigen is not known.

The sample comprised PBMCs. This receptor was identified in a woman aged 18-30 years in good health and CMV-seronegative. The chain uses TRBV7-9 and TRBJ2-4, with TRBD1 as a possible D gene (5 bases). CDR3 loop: CASSVDSFVAKNIQYF. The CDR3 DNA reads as TGTGCCAGCAGCGTCGACAGTTTTGTAGCCAAAAACATTCAGTACTTC. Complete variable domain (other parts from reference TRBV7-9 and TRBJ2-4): DTGVSQNPRHKITKRGQNVTFRCDPISEHNRLYWYRQTLGQGPEFLTYFQNEAQLEKSRLLSDRFSAERPKGSFSTLEIQRTEQGDSAMYLCASSVDSFVAKNIQYFGAGTRLSVL.